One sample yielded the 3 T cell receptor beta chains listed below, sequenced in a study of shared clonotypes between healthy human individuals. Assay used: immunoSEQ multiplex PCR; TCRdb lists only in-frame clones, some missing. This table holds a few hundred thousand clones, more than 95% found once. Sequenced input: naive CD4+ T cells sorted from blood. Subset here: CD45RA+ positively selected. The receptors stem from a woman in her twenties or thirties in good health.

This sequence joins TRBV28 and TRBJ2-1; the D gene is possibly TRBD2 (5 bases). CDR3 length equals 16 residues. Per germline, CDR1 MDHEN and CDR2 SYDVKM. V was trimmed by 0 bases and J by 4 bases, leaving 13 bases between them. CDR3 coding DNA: TGTGCCAGCAGTTTATGGGCCGCTCGAGGGTACAATGAGCAGTTCTTC. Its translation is CASSLWAARGYNEQFF.

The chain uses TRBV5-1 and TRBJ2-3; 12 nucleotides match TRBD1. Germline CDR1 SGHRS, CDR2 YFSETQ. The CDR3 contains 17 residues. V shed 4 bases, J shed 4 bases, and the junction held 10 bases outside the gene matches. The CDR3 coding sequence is TGCGCCAGCAGCGGGACAGGGGGCGTTAAGGGCGCAGATACGCAGTATTTT. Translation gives CASSGTGGVKGADTQYF.

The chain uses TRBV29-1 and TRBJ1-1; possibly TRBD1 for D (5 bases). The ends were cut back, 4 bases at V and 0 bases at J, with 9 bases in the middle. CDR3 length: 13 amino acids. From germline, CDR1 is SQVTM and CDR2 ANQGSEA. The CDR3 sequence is CSVGPGLNTEAFF. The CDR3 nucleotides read TGCAGCGTTGGGCCAGGGTTGAACACTGAAGCTTTCTTT.